This T cell receptor (beta chain) is from a study of human T cells and chemical hapten exposure (dated by TCRdb to about 2021). Background for the entire study: For sensitization, 2% DPC in acetone was applied to a 2 cm by 2 cm area of upper inner arm skin. Blood samples were taken from patients before sensitization (week 0) and at 2, 6 and about 24 weeks after DPC sensitization. The mostly female patient cohort included alopecia areata with under or over 50% scalp involvement, alopecia totalis and alopecia universalis. Throughout the study period of roughly 24 weeks, patients also received therapeutic DPC doses to the scalp every week. Nearly 30 alopecia patients gave blood for TCR sequencing at one to four time points (pre-sensitization, 2, 6 and 24 weeks). Libraries were combined into a pool for sequencing, and differences in TCR yield between samples came mainly from small differences in library volumes within the pool. Patch testing was done on the upper back using Finn chambers containing 0.01% DPC, and results were scored after 6 days according to International Contact Dermatitis Research Group standards. This study followed changes in the peripheral blood TCR repertoire in vivo during primary and secondary sensitization of alopecia patients to the hapten diphenylcyclopropenone (DPC).

In this sample, this clonotype turned up many times. No cognate antigen has been identified for it. No base qualities exist here, and no much larger clone lies one base off it. What this sample's time point label stands for: patch test 1, 2 weeks after DPC sensitization. The sample's treatment or condition label, in plain terms: therapeutic diphenylcyclopropenone sensitization with weekly scalp DPC. Blood at each patch-test visit was drawn before the patch test was applied. Patients were considered eligible if aged 18 to 70, diagnosed with alopecia and deemed suitable for DPC therapy, and patients were excluded if pregnant. Unfractionated whole blood was collected in Tempus Blood RNA tubes, and total RNA was extracted from that blood. Study-wide conclusions, independent of this receptor: Significantly more large CDR3 similarity clusters were formed by expanded TCRs than by pre-sensitization or healthy control sets, consistent with antigen-driven responses. The number of PT1 expanded TCRs positively correlated with patch test score, significant at thresholds 8, 16 and 32 but not 4. No change with DPC sensitization was found in the number of TCRs above 1 in 1000 frequency, and no evidence of global repertoire structure alterations was found. Because every patient had alopecia, a presumed autoimmune disease, the patients' immune response might differ from that of healthy individuals. After repeated subsampling, the strength of the expansion versus patch-test correlation and the threshold at which it became significant changed.

Libraries were prepared through RACE. The sequencing machine was a NextSeq 500. Library preparation attached unique molecular identifiers to individual cDNA molecules for quantitative, reproducible TCR counting. Each blood RNA sample was used to sequence both TCR alpha and TCR beta chains. In the paper's pipeline: Samples had a median of 95,638 TCRs, with a range from roughly 23,224 to 700,000. V, J and CDR3 annotation of the TCR reads was carried out using the Decombinator software suite. To make PS versus PT1 abundance plots, every sample was subsampled to the same number of TCRs (28,000). Expanded TCRs were defined as absent before sensitization and observed at least eight times at the 2-week time point. The public reads were reanalyzed by TCRdb: fastp trimming at Q25, MiXCR alignment, in-frame beta chains only. When rows share a CDR3 protein, they turn into one entry using the most common DNA and genes. Clone size and V and J calls follow TCRdb, not the original study. The sample includes nearly 350,000 distinct CDR3 sequences, with 5.5% to 8% observed a single time. The ten largest account for about 8% of the sample.

The CDR3 runs 12 amino acids, cysteine and phenylalanine included. Kept here is only the CDR3 DNA, which spans 36 bases and is read in frame from base 1. The germline V gene encodes CDR1 DFQATT and CDR2 SNEGSKA (reference sequence). V and J lose 4 bases and 0 bases, and a span of 4 bases separates them. The specimen comprised whole blood, sampled in connection with sensitization to the hapten diphenylcyclopropenone (DPC). This TCR derives from a woman younger than 30 with alopecia areata. Some clones in this sample may be carry-over from other donors' samples. The rearrangement joined TRBV20-1 to TRBJ2-1; the D gene lacks a confident call. The sequenced DNA is TGCAGTGCTAACCCCTCCTACAATGAGCAGTTCTTC. Translation gives CSANPSYNEQFF.